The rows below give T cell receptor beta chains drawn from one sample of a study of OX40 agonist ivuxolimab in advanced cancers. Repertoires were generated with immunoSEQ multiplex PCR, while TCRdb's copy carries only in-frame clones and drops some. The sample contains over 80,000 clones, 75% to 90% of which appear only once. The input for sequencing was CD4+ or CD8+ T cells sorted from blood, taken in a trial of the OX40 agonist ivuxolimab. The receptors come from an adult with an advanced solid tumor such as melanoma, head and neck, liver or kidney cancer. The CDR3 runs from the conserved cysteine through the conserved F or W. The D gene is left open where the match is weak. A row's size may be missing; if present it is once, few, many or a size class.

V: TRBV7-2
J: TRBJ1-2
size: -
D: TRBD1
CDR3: CASSPGQVSNYGYTF
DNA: TGTGCCAGCAGCCCAGGACAGGTATCTAACTATGGCTACACCTTC

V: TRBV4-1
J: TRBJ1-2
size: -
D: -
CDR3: CASSQLWGLEAYTF
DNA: TGCGCCAGCAGCCAACTGTGGGGGCTGGAAGCCTACACCTTC

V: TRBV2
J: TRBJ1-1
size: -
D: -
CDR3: CASRSQGLYTEAFF
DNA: TGTGCCAGCAGATCCCAGGGTTTGTACACTGAAGCTTTCTTT

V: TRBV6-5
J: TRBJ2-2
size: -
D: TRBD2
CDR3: CASSYSSGAGGELFF
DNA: TGTGCCAGCAGTTACTCCAGCGGGGCTGGCGGGGAGCTGTTTTTT

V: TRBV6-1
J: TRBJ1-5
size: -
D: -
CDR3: CASKTPSNQPQHF
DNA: TGTGCCAGCAAGACACCTAGCAATCAGCCCCAGCATTTT

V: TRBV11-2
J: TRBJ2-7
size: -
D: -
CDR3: CASSTSGSWEQYF
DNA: TGTGCCAGCAGCACGAGCGGGTCCTGGGAGCAGTACTTC

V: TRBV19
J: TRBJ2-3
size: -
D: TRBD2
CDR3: CASSPLAGVVDTQYF
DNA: TGTGCCAGTTCTCCCCTAGCGGGAGTTGTAGATACGCAGTATTTT

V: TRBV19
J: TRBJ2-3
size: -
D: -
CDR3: CATRSLADTQYF
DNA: TGTGCAACTAGAAGTCTGGCGGATACGCAGTATTTT

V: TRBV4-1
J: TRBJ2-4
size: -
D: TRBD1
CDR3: CASSHFWTGKNIQYF
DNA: TGCGCCAGCAGCCATTTTTGGACAGGGAAAAACATTCAGTACTTC

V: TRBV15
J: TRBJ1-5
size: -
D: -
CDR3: CATSGSPNQPQHF
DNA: TGTGCCACCAGCGGAAGCCCTAATCAGCCCCAGCATTTT

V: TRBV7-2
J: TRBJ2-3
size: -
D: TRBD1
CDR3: CASSSYRGSTDTQYF
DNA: TGTGCCAGCAGCTCGTACAGGGGCAGCACAGATACGCAGTATTTT

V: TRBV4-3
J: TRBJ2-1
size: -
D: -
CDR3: CASSHTNLNEQFF
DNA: TGCGCCAGCAGCCACACTAATCTGAATGAGCAGTTCTTC

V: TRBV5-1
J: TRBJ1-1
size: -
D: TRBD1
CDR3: CASSARTGGTEAFF
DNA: TGCGCCAGCAGCGCGAGGACAGGGGGCACTGAAGCTTTCTTT

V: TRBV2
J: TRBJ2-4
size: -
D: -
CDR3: CASSSNPWGGTSRPLAKNIQYF
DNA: TGTGCCAGCAGCTCTAATCCCTGGGGCGGGACCAGCAGACCTCTAGCCAAAAACATTCAGTACTTC

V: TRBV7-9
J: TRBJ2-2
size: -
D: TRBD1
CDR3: CASSLYRGSDTGELFF
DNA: TGTGCCAGCAGCTTATACAGGGGGTCGGACACCGGGGAGCTGTTTTTT

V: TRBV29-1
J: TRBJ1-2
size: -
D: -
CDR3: CSGGGSDYGYTF
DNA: TGCAGCGGGGGGGGATCCGACTATGGCTACACCTTC

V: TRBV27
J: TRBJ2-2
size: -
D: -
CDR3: CASSLYRDTGELFF
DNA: TGTGCCAGCAGTTTATACCGGGATACCGGGGAGCTGTTTTTT

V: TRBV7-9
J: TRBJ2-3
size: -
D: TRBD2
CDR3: CASSQKRRLAGSADTQYF
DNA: TGTGCCAGCAGTCAGAAACGTCGACTAGCGGGATCGGCAGATACGCAGTATTTT

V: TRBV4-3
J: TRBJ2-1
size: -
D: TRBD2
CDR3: CASSQEAGAGREQFF
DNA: TGCGCCAGCAGCCAAGAGGCGGGAGCGGGGCGTGAGCAGTTCTTC

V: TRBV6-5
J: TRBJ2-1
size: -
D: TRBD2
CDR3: CASSYATSGNHEQFF
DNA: TGTGCCAGCAGTTACGCGACTAGCGGGAATCATGAGCAGTTCTTC

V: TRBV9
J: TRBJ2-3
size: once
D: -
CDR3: CASSVVGYTDTQYF
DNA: TGTGCCAGCAGCGTAGTAGGGTACACAGATACGCAGTATTTT

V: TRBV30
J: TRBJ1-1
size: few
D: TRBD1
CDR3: CAWGPGQQNTEAFF
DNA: TGTGCCTGGGGACCGGGACAGCAGAACACTGAAGCTTTCTTT

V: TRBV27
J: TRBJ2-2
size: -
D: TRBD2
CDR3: CASKFTGTSLTGELFF
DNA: TGTGCCAGTAAATTTACCGGGACTAGTCTTACCGGGGAGCTGTTTTTT

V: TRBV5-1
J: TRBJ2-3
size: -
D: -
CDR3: CASSFPGADTQYF
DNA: TGCGCCAGCAGCTTCCCAGGGGCAGATACGCAGTATTTT

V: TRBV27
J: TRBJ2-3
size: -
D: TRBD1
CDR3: CASSPRQGGDTQYF
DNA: TGTGCCAGCAGTCCCCGACAGGGTGGAGATACGCAGTATTTT

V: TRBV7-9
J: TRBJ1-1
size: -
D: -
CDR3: CASSFIGEGEAFF
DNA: TGTGCCAGCAGCTTCATTGGGGAGGGTGAAGCTTTCTTT

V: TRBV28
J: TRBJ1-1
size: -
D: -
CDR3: CASRYGGVANTEAFF
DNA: TGTGCCAGCAGGTACGGGGGGGTGGCGAACACTGAAGCTTTCTTT

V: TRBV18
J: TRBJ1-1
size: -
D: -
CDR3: CASSPPGEANTEAFF
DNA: TGTGCCAGCTCACCACCGGGAGAGGCGAACACTGAAGCTTTCTTT

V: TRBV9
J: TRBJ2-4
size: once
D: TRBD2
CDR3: CASSVEISGSGENIQYF
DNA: TGTGCCAGCAGCGTAGAAATTAGCGGGAGTGGAGAAAACATTCAGTACTTC

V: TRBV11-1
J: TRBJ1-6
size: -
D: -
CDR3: CASSTIDTDRSPLHF
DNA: TGTGCCAGCAGCACAATCGATACGGATCGTTCACCCCTCCACTTT

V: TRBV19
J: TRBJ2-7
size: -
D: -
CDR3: CASSTQGYEQYF
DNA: TGTGCCAGTAGTACTCAGGGGTACGAGCAGTACTTC

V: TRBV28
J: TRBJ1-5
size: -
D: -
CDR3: CASSSGGSGGQPQHF
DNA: TGTGCCAGCAGCTCTGGGGGGTCCGGGGGTCAGCCCCAGCATTTT

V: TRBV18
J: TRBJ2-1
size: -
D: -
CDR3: CASSPPGRFPYNEQFF
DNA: TGTGCCAGCTCACCACCGGGGAGGTTCCCCTACAATGAGCAGTTCTTC

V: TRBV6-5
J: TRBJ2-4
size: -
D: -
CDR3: CASSYSGEAGTNIQYF
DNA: TGTGCCAGCAGTTACTCGGGGGAGGCCGGTACAAACATTCAGTACTTC

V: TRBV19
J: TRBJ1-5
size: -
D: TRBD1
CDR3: CASSPGQGRDNQPQHF
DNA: TGTGCCAGTAGCCCAGGACAGGGGAGGGACAATCAGCCCCAGCATTTT

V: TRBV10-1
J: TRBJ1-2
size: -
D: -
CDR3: CAKEGRYTF
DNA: TGCGCCAAAGAGGGACGCTACACCTTC

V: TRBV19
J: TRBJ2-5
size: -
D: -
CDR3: CASRGVRETQYF
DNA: TGTGCCAGTAGAGGTGTTCGAGAGACCCAGTACTTC

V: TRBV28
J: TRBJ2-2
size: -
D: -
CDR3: CASTPHGTMNTGELFF
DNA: TGTGCCAGCACCCCTCACGGGACCATGAACACCGGGGAGCTGTTTTTT

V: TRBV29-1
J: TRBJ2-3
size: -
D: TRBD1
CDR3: CSAASTGADTQYF
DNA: TGCAGCGCCGCTTCGACAGGGGCAGATACGCAGTATTTT

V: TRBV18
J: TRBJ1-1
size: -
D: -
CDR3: CASSRDSNTEAFF
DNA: TGTGCCAGCTCACGTGACAGTAACACTGAAGCTTTCTTT

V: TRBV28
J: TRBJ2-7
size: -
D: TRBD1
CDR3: CASRGTGTYEQYF
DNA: TGTGCCAGCCGGGGGACAGGGACCTACGAGCAGTACTTC

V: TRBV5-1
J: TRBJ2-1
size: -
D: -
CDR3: CASSLGSSPNEQFF
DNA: TGCGCCAGCAGCTTGGGATCCTCTCCCAATGAGCAGTTCTTC

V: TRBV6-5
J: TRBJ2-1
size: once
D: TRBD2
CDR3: CASSYSGLAGNEQFF
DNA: TGTGCCAGCAGTTACTCGGGACTAGCGGGCAATGAGCAGTTCTTC

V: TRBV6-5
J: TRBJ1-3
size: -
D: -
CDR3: CASSYSTGFGNTIYF
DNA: TGTGCCAGCAGTTACTCGACCGGGTTTGGAAACACCATATATTTT

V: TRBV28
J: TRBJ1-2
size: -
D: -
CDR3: CASSPWDFNYGYTF
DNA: TGTGCCAGCAGTCCTTGGGATTTCAACTATGGCTACACCTTC

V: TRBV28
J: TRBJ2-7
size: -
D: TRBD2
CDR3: CASEGGGSYEQYF
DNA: TGTGCCTCGGAGGGCGGGGGTTCCTACGAGCAGTACTTC